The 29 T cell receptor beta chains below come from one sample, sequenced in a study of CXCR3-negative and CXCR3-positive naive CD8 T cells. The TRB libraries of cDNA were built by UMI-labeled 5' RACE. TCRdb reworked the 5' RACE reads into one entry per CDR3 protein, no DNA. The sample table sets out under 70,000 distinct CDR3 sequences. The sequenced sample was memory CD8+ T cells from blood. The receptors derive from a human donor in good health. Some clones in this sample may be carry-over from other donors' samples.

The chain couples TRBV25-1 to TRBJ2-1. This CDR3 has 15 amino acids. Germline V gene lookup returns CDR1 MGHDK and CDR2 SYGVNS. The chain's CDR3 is CASSDISDSYNEQFF.

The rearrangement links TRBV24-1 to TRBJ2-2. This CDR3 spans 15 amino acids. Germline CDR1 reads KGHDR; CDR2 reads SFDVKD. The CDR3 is CATSDLGENTGELFF.

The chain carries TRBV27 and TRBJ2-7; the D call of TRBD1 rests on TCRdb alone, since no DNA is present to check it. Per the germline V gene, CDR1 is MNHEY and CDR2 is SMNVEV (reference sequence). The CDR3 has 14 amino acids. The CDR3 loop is CASSRGAGGYEQYF.

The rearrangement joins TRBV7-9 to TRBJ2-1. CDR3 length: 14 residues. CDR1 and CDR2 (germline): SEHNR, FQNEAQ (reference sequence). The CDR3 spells CASSFEISYNEQFF. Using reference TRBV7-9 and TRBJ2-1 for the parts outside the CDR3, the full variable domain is DTGVSQNPRHKITKRGQNVTFRCDPISEHNRLYWYRQTLGQGPEFLTYFQNEAQLEKSRLLSDRFSAERPKGSFSTLEIQRTEQGDSAMYLCASSFEISYNEQFFGPGTRLTVL.

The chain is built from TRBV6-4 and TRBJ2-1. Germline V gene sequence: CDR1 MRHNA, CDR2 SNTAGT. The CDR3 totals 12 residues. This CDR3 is CASSDSSLEQFF.

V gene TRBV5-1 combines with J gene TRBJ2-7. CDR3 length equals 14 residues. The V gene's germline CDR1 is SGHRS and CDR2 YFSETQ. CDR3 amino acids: CASSPRQVPYEQYF.

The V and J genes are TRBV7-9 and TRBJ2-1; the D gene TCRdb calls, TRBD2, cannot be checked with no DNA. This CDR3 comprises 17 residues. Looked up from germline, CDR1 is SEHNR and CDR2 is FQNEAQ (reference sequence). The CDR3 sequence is CASSPLSGRDHYNEQFF.

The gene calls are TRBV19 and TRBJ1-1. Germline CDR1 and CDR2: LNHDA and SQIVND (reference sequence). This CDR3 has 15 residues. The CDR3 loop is CASSQPLAGDWYAFF.

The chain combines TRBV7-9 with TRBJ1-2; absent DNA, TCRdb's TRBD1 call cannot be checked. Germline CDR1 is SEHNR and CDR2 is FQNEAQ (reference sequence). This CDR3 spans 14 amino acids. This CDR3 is CASSLGSGDNGYTF.

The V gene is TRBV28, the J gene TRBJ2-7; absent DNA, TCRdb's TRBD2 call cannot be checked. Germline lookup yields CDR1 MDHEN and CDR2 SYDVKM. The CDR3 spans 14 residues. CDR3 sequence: CASTPAGTTYEQYF.

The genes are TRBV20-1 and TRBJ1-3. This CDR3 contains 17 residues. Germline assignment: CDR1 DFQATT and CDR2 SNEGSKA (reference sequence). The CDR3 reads CSAREIVDPALGNTIYF.

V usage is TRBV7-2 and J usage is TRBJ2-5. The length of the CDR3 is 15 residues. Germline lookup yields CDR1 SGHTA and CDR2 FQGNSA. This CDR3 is CASSFLALTRETQYF.

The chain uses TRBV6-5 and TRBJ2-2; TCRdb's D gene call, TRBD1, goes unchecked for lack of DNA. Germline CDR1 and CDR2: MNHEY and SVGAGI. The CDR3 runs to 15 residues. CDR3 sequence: CASSYSTTGAGELFF.

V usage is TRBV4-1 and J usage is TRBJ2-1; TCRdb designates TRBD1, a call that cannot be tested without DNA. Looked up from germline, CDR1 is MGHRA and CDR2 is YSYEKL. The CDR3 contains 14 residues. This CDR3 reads CASSQGPRYNEQFF.

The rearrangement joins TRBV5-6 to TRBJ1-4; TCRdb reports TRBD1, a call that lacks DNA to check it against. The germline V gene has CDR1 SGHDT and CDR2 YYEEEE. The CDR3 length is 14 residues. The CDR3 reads CASSYSGANEKLFF.

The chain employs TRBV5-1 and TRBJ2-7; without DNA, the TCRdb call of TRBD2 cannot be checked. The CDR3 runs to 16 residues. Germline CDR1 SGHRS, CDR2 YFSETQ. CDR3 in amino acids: CASSLEVRQGQREQYF.

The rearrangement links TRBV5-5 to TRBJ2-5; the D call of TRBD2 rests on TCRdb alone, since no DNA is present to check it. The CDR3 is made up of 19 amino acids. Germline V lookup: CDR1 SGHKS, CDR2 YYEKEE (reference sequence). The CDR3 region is CASSLRRLAGGPPGETQYF.

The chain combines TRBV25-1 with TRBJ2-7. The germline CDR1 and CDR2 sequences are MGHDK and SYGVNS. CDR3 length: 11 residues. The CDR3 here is CASSESHEQYF.

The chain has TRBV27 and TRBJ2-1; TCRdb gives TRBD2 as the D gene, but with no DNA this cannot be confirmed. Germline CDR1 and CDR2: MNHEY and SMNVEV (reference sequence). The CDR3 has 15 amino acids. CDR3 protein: CASSFGSGGYNEQFF.

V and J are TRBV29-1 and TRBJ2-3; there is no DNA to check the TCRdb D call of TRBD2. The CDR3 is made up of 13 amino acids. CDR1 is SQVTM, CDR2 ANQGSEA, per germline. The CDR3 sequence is CSHYSGGTDTQYF.

The CDR3 loop reads CASSIAGGAYEQYF. This rearrangement joins TRBV19 to TRBJ2-7. The germline V gene has CDR1 LNHDA and CDR2 SQIVND (reference sequence). This CDR3 is built from 14 residues.

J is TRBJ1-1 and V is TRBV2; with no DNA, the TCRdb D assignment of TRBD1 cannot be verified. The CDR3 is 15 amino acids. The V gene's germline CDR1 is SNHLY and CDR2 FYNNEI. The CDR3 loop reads CASSHRGFVDTEAFF.

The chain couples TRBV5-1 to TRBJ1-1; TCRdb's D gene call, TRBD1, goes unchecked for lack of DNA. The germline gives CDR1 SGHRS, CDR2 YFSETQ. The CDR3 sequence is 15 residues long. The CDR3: CASSFTGNSNTEAFF.

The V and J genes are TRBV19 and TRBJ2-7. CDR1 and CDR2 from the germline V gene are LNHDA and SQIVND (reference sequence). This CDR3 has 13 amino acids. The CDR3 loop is CASSMGTNYEQYF.

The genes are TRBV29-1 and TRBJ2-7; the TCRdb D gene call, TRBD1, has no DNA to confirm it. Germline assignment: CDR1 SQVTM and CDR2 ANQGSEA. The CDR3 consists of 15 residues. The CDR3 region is CSALGAGQFFYEQYF.

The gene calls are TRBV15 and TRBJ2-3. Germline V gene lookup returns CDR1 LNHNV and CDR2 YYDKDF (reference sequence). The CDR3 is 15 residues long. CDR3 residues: CATSRAGVSTDTQYF. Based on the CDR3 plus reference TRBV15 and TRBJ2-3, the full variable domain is DAMVIQNPRYQVTQFGKPVTLSCSQTLNHNVMYWYQQKSSQAPKLLFHYYDKDFNNEADTPDNFQSRRPNTSFCFLDIRSPGLGDTAMYLCATSRAGVSTDTQYFGPGTRLTVL.

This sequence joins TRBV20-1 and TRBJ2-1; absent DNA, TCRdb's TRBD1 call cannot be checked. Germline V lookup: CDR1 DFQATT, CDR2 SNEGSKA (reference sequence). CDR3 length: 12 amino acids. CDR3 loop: CSAWTGENEQFF.

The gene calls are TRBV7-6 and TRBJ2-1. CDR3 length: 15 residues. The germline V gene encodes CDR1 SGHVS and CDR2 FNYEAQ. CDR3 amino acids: CASSLAGASFNEQFF.

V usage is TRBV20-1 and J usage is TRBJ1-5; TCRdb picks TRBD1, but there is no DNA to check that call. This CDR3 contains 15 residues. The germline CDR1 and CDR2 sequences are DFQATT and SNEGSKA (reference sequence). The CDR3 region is CSAREAGILSQPQHF.